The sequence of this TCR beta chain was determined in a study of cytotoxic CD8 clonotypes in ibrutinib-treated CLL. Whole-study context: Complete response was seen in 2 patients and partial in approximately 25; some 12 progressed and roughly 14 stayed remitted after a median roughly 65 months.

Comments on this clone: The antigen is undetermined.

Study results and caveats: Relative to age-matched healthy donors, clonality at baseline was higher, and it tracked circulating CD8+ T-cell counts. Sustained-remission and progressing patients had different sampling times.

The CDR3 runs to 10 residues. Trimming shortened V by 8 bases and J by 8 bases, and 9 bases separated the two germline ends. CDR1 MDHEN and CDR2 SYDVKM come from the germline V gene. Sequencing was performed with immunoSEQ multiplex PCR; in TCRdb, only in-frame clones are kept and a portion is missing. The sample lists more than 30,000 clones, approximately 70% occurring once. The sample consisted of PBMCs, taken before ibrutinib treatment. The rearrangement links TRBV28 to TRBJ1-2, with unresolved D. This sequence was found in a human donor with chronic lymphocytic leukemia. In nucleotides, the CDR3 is TGTGCCAGCGCGGAACAGGGCTACACCTTC. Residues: CASAEQGYTF.